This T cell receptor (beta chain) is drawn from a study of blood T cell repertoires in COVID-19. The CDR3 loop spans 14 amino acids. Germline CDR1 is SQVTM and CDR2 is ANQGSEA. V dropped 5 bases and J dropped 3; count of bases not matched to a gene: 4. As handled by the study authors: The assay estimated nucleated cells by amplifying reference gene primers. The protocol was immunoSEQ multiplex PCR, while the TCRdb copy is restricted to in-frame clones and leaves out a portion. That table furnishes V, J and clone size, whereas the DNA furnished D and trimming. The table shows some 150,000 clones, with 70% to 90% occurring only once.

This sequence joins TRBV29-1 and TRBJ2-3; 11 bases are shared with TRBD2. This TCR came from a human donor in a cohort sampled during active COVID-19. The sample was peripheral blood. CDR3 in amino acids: CSVTTSGVTDTQYF. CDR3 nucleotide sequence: TGCAGCGTTACGACTAGCGGGGTAACAGATACGCAGTATTTT.